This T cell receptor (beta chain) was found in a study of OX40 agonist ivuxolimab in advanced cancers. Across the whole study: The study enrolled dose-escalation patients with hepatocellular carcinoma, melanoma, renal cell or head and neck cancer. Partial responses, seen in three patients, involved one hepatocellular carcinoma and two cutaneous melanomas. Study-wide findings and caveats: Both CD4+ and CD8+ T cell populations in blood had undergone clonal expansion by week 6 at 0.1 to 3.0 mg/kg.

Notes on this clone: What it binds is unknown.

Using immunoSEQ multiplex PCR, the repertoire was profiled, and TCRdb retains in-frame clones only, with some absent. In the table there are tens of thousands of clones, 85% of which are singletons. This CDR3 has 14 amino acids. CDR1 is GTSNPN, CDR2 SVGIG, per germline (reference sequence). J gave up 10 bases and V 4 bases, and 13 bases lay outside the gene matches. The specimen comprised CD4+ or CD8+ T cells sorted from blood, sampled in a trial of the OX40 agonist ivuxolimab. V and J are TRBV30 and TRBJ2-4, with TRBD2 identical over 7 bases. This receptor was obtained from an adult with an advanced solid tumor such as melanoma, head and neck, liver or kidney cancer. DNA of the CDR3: TGTGCCTGGAACCCACCCTGGCAGGGAGGGATTCAGTACTTC. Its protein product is CAWNPPWQGGIQYF.